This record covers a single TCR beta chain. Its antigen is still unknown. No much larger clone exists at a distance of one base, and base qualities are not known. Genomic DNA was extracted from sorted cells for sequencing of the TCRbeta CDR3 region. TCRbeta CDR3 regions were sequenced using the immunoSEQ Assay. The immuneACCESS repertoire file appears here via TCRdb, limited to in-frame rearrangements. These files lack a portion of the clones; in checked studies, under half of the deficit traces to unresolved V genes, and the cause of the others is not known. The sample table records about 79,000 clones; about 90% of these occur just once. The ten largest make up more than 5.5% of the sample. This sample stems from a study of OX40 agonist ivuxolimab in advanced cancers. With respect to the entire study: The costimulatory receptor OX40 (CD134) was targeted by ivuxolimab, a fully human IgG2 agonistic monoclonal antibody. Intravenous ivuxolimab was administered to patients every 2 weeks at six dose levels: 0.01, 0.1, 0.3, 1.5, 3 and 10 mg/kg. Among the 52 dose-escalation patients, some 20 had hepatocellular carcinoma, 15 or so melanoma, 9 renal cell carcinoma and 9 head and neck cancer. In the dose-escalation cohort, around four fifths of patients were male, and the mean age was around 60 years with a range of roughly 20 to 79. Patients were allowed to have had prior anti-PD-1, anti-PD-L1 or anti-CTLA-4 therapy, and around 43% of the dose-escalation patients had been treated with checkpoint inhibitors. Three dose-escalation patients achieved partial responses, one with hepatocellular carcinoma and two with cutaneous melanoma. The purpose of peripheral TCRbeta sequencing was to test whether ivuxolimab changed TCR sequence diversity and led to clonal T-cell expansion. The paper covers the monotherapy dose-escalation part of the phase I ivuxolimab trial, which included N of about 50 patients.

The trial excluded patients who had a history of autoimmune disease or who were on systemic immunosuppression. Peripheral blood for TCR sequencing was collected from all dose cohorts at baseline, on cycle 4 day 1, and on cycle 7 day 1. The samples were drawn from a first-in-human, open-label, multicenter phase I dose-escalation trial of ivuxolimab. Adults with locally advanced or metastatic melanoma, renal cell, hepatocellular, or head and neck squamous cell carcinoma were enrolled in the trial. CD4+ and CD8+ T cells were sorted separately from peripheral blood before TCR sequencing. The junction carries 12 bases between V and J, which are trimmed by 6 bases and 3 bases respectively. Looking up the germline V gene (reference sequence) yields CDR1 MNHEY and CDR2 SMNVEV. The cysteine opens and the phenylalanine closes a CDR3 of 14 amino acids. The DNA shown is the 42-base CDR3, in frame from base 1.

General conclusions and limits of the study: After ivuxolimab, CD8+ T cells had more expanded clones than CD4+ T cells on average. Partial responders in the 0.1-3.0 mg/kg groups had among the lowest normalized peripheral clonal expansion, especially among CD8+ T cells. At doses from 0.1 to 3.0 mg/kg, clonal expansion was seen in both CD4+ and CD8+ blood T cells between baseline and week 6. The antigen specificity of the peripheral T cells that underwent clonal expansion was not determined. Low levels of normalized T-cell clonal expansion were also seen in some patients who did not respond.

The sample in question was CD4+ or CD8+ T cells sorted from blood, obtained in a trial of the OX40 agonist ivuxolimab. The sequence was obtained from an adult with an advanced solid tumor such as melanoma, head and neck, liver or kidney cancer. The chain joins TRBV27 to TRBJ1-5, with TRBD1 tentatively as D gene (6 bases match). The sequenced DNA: TGTGCCAGCAGCCAAACAGGGTACAATCAGCCCCAGCATTTT. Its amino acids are CASSQTGYNQPQHF.